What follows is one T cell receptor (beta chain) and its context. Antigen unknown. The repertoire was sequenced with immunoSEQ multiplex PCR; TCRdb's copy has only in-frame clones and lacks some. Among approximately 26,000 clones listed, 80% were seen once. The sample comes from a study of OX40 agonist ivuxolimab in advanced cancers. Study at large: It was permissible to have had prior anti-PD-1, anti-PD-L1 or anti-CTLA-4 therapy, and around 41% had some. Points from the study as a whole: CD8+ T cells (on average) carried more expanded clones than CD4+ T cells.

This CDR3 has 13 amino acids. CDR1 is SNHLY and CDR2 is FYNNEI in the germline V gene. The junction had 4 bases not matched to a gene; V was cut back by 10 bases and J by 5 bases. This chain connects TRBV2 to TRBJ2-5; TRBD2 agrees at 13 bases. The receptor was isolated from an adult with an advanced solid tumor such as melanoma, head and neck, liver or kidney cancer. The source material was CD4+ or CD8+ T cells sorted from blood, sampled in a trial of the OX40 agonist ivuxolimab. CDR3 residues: CAKGLAGAETQYF. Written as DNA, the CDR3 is TGTGCCAAAGGACTAGCGGGGGCCGAGACCCAGTACTTC.